The 21 T cell receptor beta chains below all came from one sample that was sequenced in a study of blood T cell repertoires in COVID-19. The method was immunoSEQ multiplex PCR; TCRdb's version includes in-frame clones alone and lacks a portion of them. The data show 200,000 to 300,000 clones, over 65% seen once. Sequencing was carried out using peripheral blood. The receptors come from a woman aged 80 or over with acute or convalescent COVID-19.

V usage is TRBV11-2 and J usage is TRBJ2-7, with D unclear. The CDR3 loop spans 15 amino acids. Germline V lookup: CDR1 SGHAT, CDR2 FQNNGV. V was trimmed by 0 bases and J by 3 bases, leaving 12 bases between them. The CDR3 region has the DNA TGTGCCAGCAGCTTAGAGTCACCAGGCCTCTACGAGCAGTACTTC. Its protein product is CASSLESPGLYEQYF.

Notes on this clone: At the DNA level, this CDR3 is encoded by other sequences in the same sample as well. The chain recombines TRBV5-1 with TRBJ1-1; D might be TRBD1 (5 bases). Germline lookup yields CDR1 SGHRS and CDR2 YFSETQ. Trimming took 0 bases from V and 8 from J, leaving 8 bases between them. CDR3 length: 12 amino acids. The CDR3 DNA sequence: TGCGCCAGCAGCTTGGGACAGAGCGAAGCTTTCTTT. Translated: CASSLGQSEAFF.

This clone has just one count. The rearrangement joins TRBV18 to TRBJ2-7; the D is unclear. The CDR3 is 14 residues long. Trimming took 3 bases from V and 1 from J, leaving 10 bases between them. Germline V lookup: CDR1 KGHSH, CDR2 LQKENI. CDR3 sequence reads: CASSPPGISYEQYF. DNA of the CDR3: TGTGCCAGCTCACCCCCGGGTATTTCCTACGAGCAGTACTTC.

Comments on this clone: Additional DNA sequences in this sample encode the identical CDR3. The rearrangement uses TRBV12-3 or TRBV12-4 and TRBJ1-5; weak D call: TRBD1 (5 bases). Trimming shortened V by 2 bases and J by 9 bases, and 5 bases separated the two germline ends. CDR3 length equals 11 residues. The CDR3 loop reads CASSLRGPQHF. The CDR3 DNA reads TGTGCCAGCAGTTTAAGGGGGCCCCAGCATTTT.

This chain links TRBV11-2 with TRBJ2-7; D ambiguous. V lost 1 base, J lost 0 bases, and 10 bases lay in between. Looked up from germline, CDR1 is SGHAT and CDR2 is FQNNGV. The CDR3 has 15 residues. CDR3 DNA sequence: TGTGCCAGCAGCTTAGCTTCCCGGAGCTCCTACGAGCAGTACTTC. It yields the protein CASSLASRSSYEQYF.

In nucleotides, the CDR3 is TGTGCCAGCAGCCCGGACAGGGGTTATAATTCACCCCTCCACTTT. This translates into CASSPDRGYNSPLHF. The chain carries TRBV7-2 and TRBJ1-6, with TRBD1 identical over 9 bases. V was pared by 5 bases and J by 4 bases, with 3 bases of the junction left unmatched. The CDR3 sequence is 15 residues long. The germline CDR1 and CDR2 sequences are SGHTA and FQGNSA.

In this sample, this clone turned up a few times. This chain joins TRBV29-1 and TRBJ1-2; D might be TRBD1 (5 bases). V lost 4 bases to trimming and J lost 8 bases, with 14 bases between them. This CDR3 is built from 12 residues. CDR1 is SQVTM and CDR2 is ANQGSEA in the germline V gene. CDR3 nucleotide sequence: TGCAGCGTTGGGGCGGGGGTCGGGGGCTACACCTTC. It codes for CSVGAGVGGYTF.

V is TRBV12-3 or TRBV12-4 and J is TRBJ1-1; D is ambiguous. V shed 5 bases and J shed 1 base, with 8 bases lying between them. This CDR3 is built from 13 residues. CDR3 in amino acids: CASSPPKNTEAFF. The CDR3 region has the DNA TGTGCCAGCAGTCCGCCTAAGAACACTGAAGCTTTCTTT.

This rearrangement joins TRBV13 to TRBJ1-4; unclear D gene. The CDR3 runs to 13 residues. Trimming stripped 0 bases from V and 4 bases from J, with 3 bases between. Germline V gives CDR1 PRHDT, CDR2 FYEKMQ (reference sequence). The CDR3 spells CASSLGYNEKLFF. In DNA form, the CDR3 reads TGTGCCAGCAGCTTAGGGTATAATGAAAAACTGTTTTTT.

This clone was observed once. The chain joins TRBV7-2 to TRBJ2-5; 8 nucleotides match TRBD1. CDR1 and CDR2 from the germline V gene are SGHTA and FQGNSA. V shed 5 bases, J shed 7 bases, and the junction held 6 bases outside the gene matches. This CDR3 region has 13 residues. This CDR3 is CASSATGVGTQYF. In DNA form, the CDR3 reads TGTGCCAGCAGCGCGACAGGGGTCGGGACCCAGTACTTC.

The genes are TRBV4-1 and TRBJ1-5; 9 nucleotides line up with TRBD1. CDR1 MGHRA and CDR2 YSYEKL come from the germline V gene. V lost 1 base, J lost 2 bases, and 9 bases stayed unmatched. This CDR3 contains 18 residues. In nucleotides, the CDR3 is TGCGCCAGCAGCCAAGCCCCACAGGGGGCGAAGGGCAATCAGCCCCAGCATTTT. It translates to CASSQAPQGAKGNQPQHF.

The chain links TRBV11-2 to TRBJ2-2, with TRBD1 matching over 7 bases. Germline V CDR1 and CDR2: SGHAT, FQNNGV. The CDR3 length is 15 residues. V lost 5 bases and J lost 4; bases outside the gene matches: 7. DNA for the CDR3: TGTGCCAGCAGCCTGCGGACAGGCGGCACCGGGGAGCTGTTTTTT. Translated, it gives CASSLRTGGTGELFF.

The chain joins TRBV6-5 to TRBJ1-3; 9 nucleotides line up with TRBD1. The germline gives CDR1 MNHEY, CDR2 SVGAGI. CDR3 length: 15 residues. V gave up 8 bases and J gave up 4 bases; unmatched junction bases: 9. The CDR3 DNA is TGTGCCAGCCTGACAGGGGGTGCGGGAGGAAACACCATATATTTT. This sequence encodes CASLTGGAGGNTIYF.

There are a few counts of this clone. This rearrangement joins TRBV7-2 to TRBJ1-6; tentative D call: TRBD1 (6 bases). The germline gives CDR1 SGHTA, CDR2 FQGNSA. The CDR3 contains 18 residues. The V end was cut by 5 bases, the J end by 7 bases, with 24 bases between. As DNA, the CDR3 is TGTGCCAGCAGCGTCTTGGTGGGTCTAGGACAGAAGAATTCACCCCTCCACTTT. Residues: CASSVLVGLGQKNSPLHF.

The rearrangement uses TRBV5-1 and TRBJ1-2; D might be TRBD1 (5 bases). Per germline, CDR1 SGHRS and CDR2 YFSETQ. V was pared by 0 bases and J by 2 bases, with 11 bases between. This CDR3 region has 15 residues. DNA of the CDR3: TGCGCCAGCAGCTTGGAGTTCTGGGGCAACTATGGCTACACCTTC. It specifies CASSLEFWGNYGYTF.

This chain uses TRBV25-1 with TRBJ2-4, with D possibly matching TRBD2 (5 bases). Germline V lookup: CDR1 MGHDK, CDR2 SYGVNS. Deletions cut 5 bases from V and 1 base from J, with 12 bases between. The CDR3 spans 15 residues. DNA of the CDR3: TGTGCCAGCAGTCCCTCGGGATTGGCCAAAAACATTCAGTACTTC. Translation: CASSPSGLAKNIQYF. Full variable domain (rest looked up from reference TRBV25-1 and TRBJ2-4): EADIYQTPRYLVIGTGKKITLECSQTMGHDKMYWYQQDPGMELHLIHYSYGVNSTEKGDLSSESTVSRIRTEHFPLTLESARPSHTSQYLCASSPSGLAKNIQYFGAGTRLSVL.

The chain recombines TRBV21-1 with TRBJ2-3; TRBD2, the D gene given by the table, was not confirmed from the DNA. TRBV21-1 is listed as a pseudogene. The CDR3 loop spans 14 amino acids. The CDR3 region is CASRAGGCTDTQYF. For the CDR3, the DNA is TGTGCCAGCCGGGCGGGAGGGTGCACAGATACGCAGTATTTT.

The chain combines TRBV6-5 with TRBJ2-3; 10 bases line up with TRBD1. The germline V gene has CDR1 MNHEY and CDR2 SVGAGI. The junction had 4 bases not matched to a gene; V was cut back by 6 bases and J by 1 base. The CDR3 is 15 residues long. The CDR3 nucleotides are TGTGCCAGCAGCCTGGACAGGGGGGGCACAGATACGCAGTATTTT. Its protein product is CASSLDRGGTDTQYF.

V is TRBV6-5 and J is TRBJ1-1; D ambiguous. In germline, CDR1 is MNHEY, CDR2 SVGAGI. V was pared by 0 bases and J by 2 bases, with 10 bases between. The CDR3 spans 15 residues. The CDR3 nucleotides read TGTGCCAGCAGTTACTCTGGTTCAGTAAACACTGAAGCTTTCTTT. Its protein product is CASSYSGSVNTEAFF.

A remark on this clone: Other DNA sequences within the sample encode an identical CDR3. The J gene is TRBJ2-1, the V gene TRBV2, with D perhaps matching TRBD2 (6 bases). CDR1 and CDR2 (germline): SNHLY, FYNNEI. The V end was cut by 8 bases, the J end by 2 bases, with 7 bases between. This CDR3 has 12 amino acids. The CDR3 is CASGGTYNEQFF. In nucleotides, the CDR3 is TGTGCCAGCGGCGGGACCTACAATGAGCAGTTCTTC. Combining the CDR3 with reference TRBV2 and TRBJ2-1 gives the whole variable domain EPEVTQTPSHQVTQMGQEVILRCVPISNHLYFYWYRQILGQKVEFLVSFYNNEISEKSEIFDDQFSVERPDGSNFTLKIRSTKLEDSAMYFCASGGTYNEQFFGPGTRLTVL.

V is TRBV3-1 (or the pseudogene TRBV3-2) and J is TRBJ1-1; D call uncertain. This CDR3 spans 14 amino acids. The germline V and J ends were trimmed by 1 base and 1 base, with 7 bases remaining between them. Germline V gene lookup returns CDR1 LGHDT and CDR2 YNNKEL (reference sequence). The CDR3 DNA reads as TGTGCCAGCAGCCAAGGAACACCGAACACTGAAGCTTTCTTT. Its translation: CASSQGTPNTEAFF.